The present TCR beta chain was sequenced within a study of somatic mutations in cytotoxic T cells in rheumatoid arthritis. Across the study: Sorted by flow to nearly 100% purity were some V beta antibody-stained T-cell populations, including V beta1+ cells sequenced for TCRB.

Assay: immunoSEQ multiplex PCR; the TCRdb copy retains only in-frame clones and omits some. The top ten clones hold around 11% of a sample with fewer than 25,000 clones, 78% of them seen once. Notes on this clone: Its antigen is undetermined.

The V gene lost 0 bases and the J gene lost 6 bases, with 15 bases spanning the gap. Germline V gene sequence: CDR1 LGHNA, CDR2 YSLEER. This CDR3 is 16 amino acids long. Notes on the study in general: An age-related increase in CD8+ clonality was seen in rheumatoid arthritis patients but not in healthy controls.

This sequence was found in an adult with rheumatoid arthritis. The sequenced sample was CD8+ T cells sorted from blood. This sequence joins TRBV4-3 and TRBJ1-5; a weak D match, TRBD1 (5 bases). In DNA form, the CDR3 reads TGCGCCAGCAGCCAAGATCAGTTCGGGGCGGGTCAGCCCCAGCATTTT. Protein sequence: CASSQDQFGAGQPQHF.